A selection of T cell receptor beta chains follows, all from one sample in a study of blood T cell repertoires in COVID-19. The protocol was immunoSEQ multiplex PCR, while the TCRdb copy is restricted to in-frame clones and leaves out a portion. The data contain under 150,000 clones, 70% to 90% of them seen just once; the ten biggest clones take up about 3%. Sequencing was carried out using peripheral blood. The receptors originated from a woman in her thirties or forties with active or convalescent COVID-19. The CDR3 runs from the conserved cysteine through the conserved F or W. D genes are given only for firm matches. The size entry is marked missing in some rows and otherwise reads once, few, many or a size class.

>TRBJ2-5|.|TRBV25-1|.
TGTGCCAGCAGTGACGGCGGAGTGGAGCAAGAGACCCAGTACTTC
CASSDGGVEQETQYF
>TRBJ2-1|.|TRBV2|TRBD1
TGTGCCAGCAGTCCTTTACTCTCAGGGGGTGAGCAGTTCTTC
CASSPLLSGGEQFF
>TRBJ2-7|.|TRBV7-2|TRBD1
TGTGCCAGCAGCTTATCGGGACAGGGTTACGACGAGCAGTACTTC
CASSLSGQGYDEQYF
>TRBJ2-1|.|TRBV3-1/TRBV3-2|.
TGTGCCAGCAGCCAGACTGAGGGGGGGCCCTACAATGAGCAGTTCTTC
CASSQTEGGPYNEQFF
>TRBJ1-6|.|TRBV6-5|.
TGTGCCAGCAGCCCCCGGACAGATTCACCCCTCCACTTT
CASSPRTDSPLHF
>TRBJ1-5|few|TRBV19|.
TGTGCCACTGAGGGAGGGGCCAATCAGCCCCAGCATTTT
CATEGGANQPQHF
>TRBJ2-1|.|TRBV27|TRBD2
TGTGCCAGCAGTCAACCCTACCTTAGCGGGAGTCTTTACAATGAGCAGTTCTTC
CASSQPYLSGSLYNEQFF
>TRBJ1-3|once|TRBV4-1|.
TGCGCCAGCCGGGGACCGCGCAGAGATAGCGGCGGCACCATATATTTT
CASRGPRRDSGGTIYF
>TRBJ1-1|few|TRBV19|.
TGTGCCAGTAGTTGGGGGCGACAGGCGGTTGGGTCGACTGAAGCTTTCTTT
CASSWGRQAVGSTEAFF
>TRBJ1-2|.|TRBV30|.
TGTGCCTGGACCCGACAGCTCTCCTATGGCTACACCTTC
CAWTRQLSYGYTF